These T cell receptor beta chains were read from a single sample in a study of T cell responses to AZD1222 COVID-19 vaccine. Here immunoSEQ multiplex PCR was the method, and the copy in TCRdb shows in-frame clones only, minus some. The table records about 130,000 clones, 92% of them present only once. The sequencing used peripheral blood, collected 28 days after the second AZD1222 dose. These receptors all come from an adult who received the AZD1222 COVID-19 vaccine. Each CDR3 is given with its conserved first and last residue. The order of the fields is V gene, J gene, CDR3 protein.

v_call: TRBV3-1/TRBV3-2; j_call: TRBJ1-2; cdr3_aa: CASTSGQRGYTF
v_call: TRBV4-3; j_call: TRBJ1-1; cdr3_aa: CASSQDVVGATEAFF
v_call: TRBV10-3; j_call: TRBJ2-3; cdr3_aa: CAISEGGTSVSDTQYF
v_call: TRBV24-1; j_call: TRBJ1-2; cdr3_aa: CATSDTGVGNYGYTF
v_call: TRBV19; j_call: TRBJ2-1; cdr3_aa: CASSILAGDGNEQFF
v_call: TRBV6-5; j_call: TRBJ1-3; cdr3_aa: CASTVDWSSGNTIYF
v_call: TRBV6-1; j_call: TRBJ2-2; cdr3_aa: CASSEGVAVLNTGELFF
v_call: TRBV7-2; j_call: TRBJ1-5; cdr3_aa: CASSLDGRARGNQPQHF
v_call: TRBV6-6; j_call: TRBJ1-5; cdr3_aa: CASSRQGRVLDQPQHF
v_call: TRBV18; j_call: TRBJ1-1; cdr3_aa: CASSPRVMNTEAFF
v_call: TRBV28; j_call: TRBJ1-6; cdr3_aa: CASSLYFDNSPLHF
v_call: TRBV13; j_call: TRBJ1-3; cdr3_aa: CASSPRSGLGNTIYF